The 13 T cell receptor beta chains below all came from one sample that was sequenced in a study of blood T cell repertoires in COVID-19. Some clones are missing from TCRdb's copy, which holds only in-frame ones; the method was immunoSEQ multiplex PCR. This sample yields 270,000 or so clones, of which roughly 80% are seen a single time; approximately 10% belongs to the top ten. Sequences were obtained from peripheral blood. The origin of the receptors is a woman in her fifties or sixties who had recovered from COVID-19.

The chain joins TRBV27 to TRBJ1-5; 7 bases fit TRBD1. After removal of 5 bases from V and 6 bases from J, the junction contained 16 bases not matched to a gene. CDR3 length equals 17 residues. Germline V gene lookup returns CDR1 MNHEY and CDR2 SMNVEV (reference sequence). CDR3: CASSPQTGTVYSQPQHF. The CDR3 coding sequence is TGTGCCAGCAGTCCCCAAACCGGGACAGTGTATAGTCAGCCCCAGCATTTT.

The chain uses TRBV4-1 and TRBJ1-6; TRBD1 is a possible D gene (5 bases). The V and J ends lost 1 base and 10 bases respectively, with 17 bases between them. The germline V gene encodes CDR1 MGHRA and CDR2 YSYEKL. The CDR3 is 16 residues long. This CDR3 is CASSQVGVGGNSPLHF. The CDR3 DNA sequence: TGCGCCAGCAGCCAAGTCGGAGTTGGGGGGAACTCACCCCTCCACTTT.

The chain joins TRBV4-3 to TRBJ1-5; D call uncertain. The germline V and J ends were trimmed by 1 base and 8 bases, with 12 bases remaining between them. The CDR3 is made up of 14 amino acids. CDR1 and CDR2 (germline): LGHNA, YSLEER. CDR3 region: CASSQGPVTEPQHF. Here the CDR3 DNA reads TGCGCCAGCAGCCAAGGACCGGTTACAGAGCCCCAGCATTTT.

This clone was recorded only once. The CDR3 loop reads CAWSTGQGGYGYTF. CDR3 nucleotides: TGTGCCTGGAGTACAGGACAGGGCGGCTATGGCTACACCTTC. The chain joins TRBV30 to TRBJ1-2, with 8 bases matching TRBD1. CDR3 length: 14 amino acids. V shed 2 bases, J shed 4 bases, and the junction held 6 bases outside the gene matches. From germline, CDR1 is GTSNPN and CDR2 SVGIG (reference sequence).

This clone was seen just once. This chain connects TRBV11-2 to TRBJ1-5; TRBD1 matches 8 bases. After removal of 1 base from V and 0 bases from J, the junction contained 11 bases not matched to a gene. CDR3 length: 19 amino acids. Per the germline V gene, CDR1 is SGHAT and CDR2 is FQNNGV. CDR3 amino acids: CASSLGWTGTLYSNQPQHF. CDR3 nucleotides: TGTGCCAGCAGCTTAGGTTGGACAGGGACCCTTTATAGCAATCAGCCCCAGCATTTT. The whole variable domain, remainder taken from reference TRBV11-2 and TRBJ1-5, is EAGVAQSPRYKIIEKRQSVAFWCNPISGHATLYWYQQILGQGPKLLIQFQNNGVVDDSQLPKDRFSAERLKGVDSTLKIQPAKLEDSAVYLCASSLGWTGTLYSNQPQHFGDGTRLSIL.

The rearrangement uses TRBV6-5 and TRBJ1-5; D might be TRBD1 (5 bases). Trimming cost V 2 bases and J 6 bases, with 11 bases left between them. Germline lookup yields CDR1 MNHEY and CDR2 SVGAGI. This CDR3 contains 14 residues. This chain's CDR3 is CASSYGGEGQPQHF. CDR3 DNA sequence: TGTGCCAGCAGTTACGGGGGGGAGGGTCAGCCCCAGCATTTT.

The J gene is TRBJ2-7, the V gene TRBV4-1, with 9 bases that match TRBD2. This CDR3 has 16 residues. The germline V gene has CDR1 MGHRA and CDR2 YSYEKL. The junction had 6 bases not matched to a gene; V was cut back by 0 bases and J by 3 bases. As DNA, the CDR3 is TGCGCCAGCAGCCAAGATCGGCGGGAGGGCGTCTACGAGCAGTACTTC. This encodes CASSQDRREGVYEQYF.

This clone has just one count. The sample holds other DNA sequences that translate to the same CDR3. The V call is TRBV19, the J call TRBJ1-2, with TRBD1 as a possible D gene (5 bases). CDR3 length: 13 amino acids. Trimming cost V 5 bases and J 2 bases, with 9 bases left between them. The germline V gene has CDR1 LNHDA and CDR2 SQIVND (reference sequence). The chain's CDR3 is CASSRQGNYGYTF. The CDR3 region has the DNA TGTGCCAGTAGTCGGCAGGGAAACTATGGCTACACCTTC.

The chain employs TRBV9 and TRBJ2-1; 8 bases match TRBD1. Germline values: CDR1 SGDLS, CDR2 YYNGEE. This CDR3 has 16 residues. The ends lost 0 bases at V and 6 bases at J; junction bases unmatched: 8. The CDR3 DNA reads as TGTGCCAGCAGCGTAGATGCAGGGGGCTTGGGCAATGAGCAGTTCTTC. Protein: CASSVDAGGLGNEQFF.

V is TRBV7-2 and J is TRBJ2-7; 9 nucleotides agree with TRBD2. Trimming at V came to 3 bases and at J to 3 bases, leaving 6 bases not matched to a gene. Germline lookup yields CDR1 SGHTA and CDR2 FQGNSA. The CDR3 has 15 residues. CDR3: CASSFIAGEYYEQYF. Here the CDR3 DNA reads TGTGCCAGCAGCTTTATAGCGGGAGAGTACTACGAGCAGTACTTC.

This clone was counted only a few times. The chain combines TRBV28 with TRBJ2-7; no firm D call. The CDR3 runs to 12 residues. Trimming took 5 bases from V and 2 from J, leaving 7 bases between them. CDR1 and CDR2 from the germline V gene are MDHEN and SYDVKM. CDR3 protein: CASSPSAYEQYF. The CDR3 bases are TGTGCCAGCAGTCCCTCGGCCTACGAGCAGTACTTC.

The sample holds a few counts of this clone. The chain is built from TRBV3-1 (or the pseudogene TRBV3-2) and TRBJ2-1; tentatively, D is TRBD2 (6 bases). This CDR3 spans 11 amino acids. The ends were cut back, 5 bases at V and 9 bases at J, with 8 bases in the middle. Germline CDR1 LGHDT, CDR2 YNNKEL (reference sequence). This chain's CDR3 is CASSSTSEQFF. In nucleotides, the CDR3 is TGTGCCAGCAGCTCGACTAGTGAGCAGTTCTTC.

The V call is TRBV6-2 or TRBV6-3, the J call TRBJ2-1; 13 nucleotides align to TRBD2. This CDR3 region has 14 residues. Germline V CDR1 and CDR2: MNHEY, SVGEGT. V gave up 5 bases and J gave up 6 bases; unmatched junction bases: 1. This CDR3 reads CASSRLAGGNEQFF. CDR3 bases: TGTGCCAGCAGTAGACTAGCGGGAGGCAATGAGCAGTTCTTC.